A selection of T cell receptor beta chains follows, all from one sample in a study of blood T cell repertoires in COVID-19. Assay used: immunoSEQ multiplex PCR; TCRdb lists only in-frame clones, some missing. The sample yields just over 200,000 clones, 65% to 90% seen once. The sequenced sample was peripheral blood. These receptors came from an elderly man with acute or convalescent COVID-19. CDR3s include the opening cysteine and the closing phenylalanine or tryptophan. D genes are given only for firm matches. Rows give clone size only sometimes, using once, few, many, or a class for an expanded clone.

>TRBV2|NA|TRBJ2-1|NA
TGTGCCAGCAAGCGGAGACAGGCCAATGAGCAGTTCTTC
CASKRRQANEQFF
>TRBV24-1|TRBD2|TRBJ2-6|NA
TGTGCCACCAGTGAAGCCGGGACTAGCGCTGGGGCCAACGTCCTGACTTTC
CATSEAGTSAGANVLTF
>TRBV2|TRBD1|TRBJ1-5|NA
TGTGCCAGCAGTTTACAGGGGATAAGCAATCAGCCCCAGCATTTT
CASSLQGISNQPQHF
>TRBV2|TRBD1|TRBJ1-2|NA
TGTGCCAGCGGGGACAGGGCCTATGGCTACACCTTC
CASGDRAYGYTF
>TRBV6-6|NA|TRBJ2-3|NA
TGTGCCAGCAGTCAACCCCAGGGGGGTGCAGATACGCAGTATTTT
CASSQPQGGADTQYF
>TRBV29-1|TRBD1|TRBJ2-1|NA
TGCAGCGCCTGGGACAGCTACAATGAGCAGTTCTTC
CSAWDSYNEQFF
>TRBV5-1|NA|TRBJ2-5|NA
TGCGCCAGCAGCTTGACTAGTGGCGAGACCCAGTACTTC
CASSLTSGETQYF
>TRBV28|NA|TRBJ2-2|NA
TGTGCCAGCAGTCTTTTCCGGGAGCTGTTTTTT
CASSLFRELFF
>TRBV27|TRBD1|TRBJ2-5|NA
TGTGCCAGCAAAACTAACGGACAGGGGAGAGGAGAGACCCAGTACTTC
CASKTNGQGRGETQYF
>TRBV19|NA|TRBJ2-5|NA
TGTGCCAGTAGTATACGGGAGACCCAGTACTTC
CASSIRETQYF
>TRBV5-1|TRBD2|TRBJ2-2|NA
TGCGCCAGCAGCGGCGGGACTAGCGACACCGGGGAGCTGTTTTTT
CASSGGTSDTGELFF
>TRBV6-4|NA|TRBJ2-5|NA
TGTGCCAGCAGTGAGGTCCCAGGGGAAGAGACCCAGTACTTC
CASSEVPGEETQYF
>TRBV6-5|NA|TRBJ2-5|NA
TGTGCCAGCAGTTACTCGGCGAGGGAGACCCAGTACTTC
CASSYSARETQYF
>TRBV24-1|TRBD1|TRBJ2-2|NA
TGTGCCACAGGAGACCGGGACAGGGTCACCGGGGAGCTGTTTTTT
CATGDRDRVTGELFF
>TRBV7-9|NA|TRBJ1-2|NA
TGTGCCAGCAGCGAAGGGAGGGGGTATGGCTACACCTTC
CASSEGRGYGYTF
>TRBV19|TRBD2|TRBJ2-1|NA
TGTGCCAGTAGCCAATTTTCCGGGACTAGCGGGAGGGACTCCTACAATGAGCAGTTCTTC
CASSQFSGTSGRDSYNEQFF
>TRBV25-1|NA|TRBJ1-6|NA
TGTGCCAGCAGTGATTTAGGGGGTTCACCCCTCCACTTT
CASSDLGGSPLHF
>TRBV19|NA|TRBJ1-2|NA
TGTGCCAGTAGTATCATAAGGGAGCCCTATGGCTACACCTTC
CASSIIREPYGYTF
>TRBV27|TRBD2|TRBJ2-1|NA
TGTGCCAGCAGTGACGGTATAGCGGGAGGCTATGAGCAGTTCTTC
CASSDGIAGGYEQFF
>TRBV10-1|NA|TRBJ2-1|NA
TGCGCCAGCAGTGAGGGTCGGGGCTCCTACAATGAGCAGTTCTTC
CASSEGRGSYNEQFF
>TRBV28|TRBD2|TRBJ2-4|few
TGTGCCAGCAGTTTCCGCGGGACTAGACAAAACATTCAGTACTTC
CASSFRGTRQNIQYF
>TRBV7-3|TRBD2|TRBJ2-1|NA
TGTGCCAGCAGCCCCGAGGGCCACAGCGGGAGATTTTTCGATGAGCAGTTCTTC
CASSPEGHSGRFFDEQFF